This TCR beta chain was captured by sequencing in a study of CD8 T cells in ankylosing spondylitis. TCRdb reanalysed the 5' RACE reads using MiXCR and keeps one entry per CDR3 protein. There are about 220,000 distinct CDR3 sequences in the sample; more than 5.5% occur only once, and around 14% lies in the top ten. Study outcomes and limitations: Made up of eight highly homologous variants, a TCR beta motif appeared characteristic of ankylosing spondylitis blood. Matched ankylosing spondylitis synovial fluid reportedly contained a significantly enriched population of disease-linked clones.

Comments on this clonotype: The antigen is not known.

CDR1 and CDR2 (germline): MNHEY, SVGAGI. Trimming stripped 2 bases from V and 8 bases from J, with 24 bases between. CDR3 size: 17 residues. This chain connects TRBV6-5 to TRBJ1-2; D is perhaps TRBD1 (6 bases). This sequence was found in a male donor with ankylosing spondylitis. Sequencing used blood, either unsorted or a sorted T cell fraction (not recorded which). Written as DNA, the CDR3 is TGTGCCAGCAGTTACACCACTCGCATACAGGGACTTGGGGGCTACACCTTC. This gives the protein CASSYTTRIQGLGGYTF.